A single sample is the source of the 17 T cell receptor beta chains below, sequenced in a study of cytomegalovirus exposure and HLA in healthy donors. The PCR made use of 60 Vbeta and 13 Jbeta primers. Profiling relied on immunoSEQ multiplex PCR, and the TCRdb table lists in-frame clones only, not all of them. The sample has about 190,000 clones; 75% to 85% are singletons. The sample consisted of PBMCs. The receptor set was obtained from a woman aged 50 to 65 in good health and CMV-seronegative.

The chain has TRBV7-2 and TRBJ2-3; 7 bases are shared with TRBD2. V was clipped by 5 bases and J by 0 bases; unmatched bases: 8. The CDR3 sequence is 16 residues long. Germline CDR1 is SGHTA and CDR2 is FQGNSA. The CDR3 sequence is CASSLSGRTSTDTQYF. CDR3 nucleotide sequence: TGTGCCAGCAGCCTTAGCGGGCGCACTAGCACAGATACGCAGTATTTT. Combining the CDR3 with reference TRBV7-2 and TRBJ2-3 gives the whole variable domain GAGVSQSPSNKVTEKGKDVELRCDPISGHTALYWYRQSLGQGLEFLIYFQGNSAPDKSGLPSDRFSAERTGGSVSTLTIQRTQQEDSAVYLCASSLSGRTSTDTQYFGPGTRLTVL.

The chain joins TRBV18 to TRBJ1-2; 11 bases are a match to TRBD1. Trimming removed 6 bases from V and 3 bases from J; junction bases left unmatched: 3. CDR3 length: 14 residues. Germline-derived CDR1 and CDR2 are KGHSH and LQKENI. CDR3 residues: CASSRDRGDYGYTF. The CDR3 DNA is TGTGCCAGCTCGAGGGACAGGGGGGACTATGGCTACACCTTC.

The chain has TRBV6-5 and TRBJ2-7; D is unresolved. V was clipped by 0 bases and J by 7 bases, with 16 bases between them. The CDR3 is made up of 15 amino acids. Per germline, CDR1 MNHEY and CDR2 SVGAGI. This chain's CDR3 is CASSYSGPAVEEQYF. CDR3 DNA sequence: TGTGCCAGCAGTTACTCGGGTCCGGCGGTGGAGGAGCAGTACTTC.

The chain is built from TRBV7-2 and TRBJ2-3, with 8 positions matching TRBD2. J lost 2 bases, V lost 1 base, and 2 bases had no gene match. The CDR3 covers 15 residues. In germline, CDR1 is SGHTA, CDR2 FQGNSA. The DNA for the CDR3 is TGTGCCAGCAGCTTAGTAGCGGGATCCACAGATACGCAGTATTTT. Residues: CASSLVAGSTDTQYF. The entire variable domain, with the rest obtained from reference TRBV7-2 and TRBJ2-3, is as follows: GAGVSQSPSNKVTEKGKDVELRCDPISGHTALYWYRQSLGQGLEFLIYFQGNSAPDKSGLPSDRFSAERTGGSVSTLTIQRTQQEDSAVYLCASSLVAGSTDTQYFGPGTRLTVL.

The rearrangement uses TRBV4-2 and TRBJ1-2; no clear D. The CDR3 runs 16 residues. The V and J ends lost 2 bases and 0 bases respectively, with 13 bases between them. Germline loops: CDR1 LGHNA, CDR2 YNFKEQ. In DNA, the CDR3 is TGTGCCAGCAGCCAAACAACCTACGCGGCTAACTATGGCTACACCTTC. Translating gives CASSQTTYAANYGYTF.

The rearrangement uses TRBV28 and TRBJ1-1; D gene ambiguous. The CDR3 is made up of 14 amino acids. The V gene lost 7 bases and the J gene lost 1 base, with 13 bases spanning the gap. Germline loops: CDR1 MDHEN, CDR2 SYDVKM. Here the CDR3 DNA reads TGTGCCAGCACTAAGCCCCACCAGAACACTGAAGCTTTCTTT. It specifies CASTKPHQNTEAFF. The full variable domain, in which reference TRBV28 and TRBJ1-1 provide the parts outside the CDR3, is DVKVTQSSRYLVKRTGEKVFLECVQDMDHENMFWYRQDPGLGLRLIYFSYDVKMKEKGDIPEGYSVSREKKERFSLILESASTNQTSMYLCASTKPHQNTEAFFGQGTRLTVV.

V and J are TRBV2 and TRBJ2-1; a weak D match, TRBD1 (5 bases). Trimming left V 0 bases short and J 0 bases short, with 9 bases between. This CDR3 has 16 residues. In germline, CDR1 is SNHLY, CDR2 FYNNEI. The CDR3 DNA reads TGTGCCAGCAGTGAAGCGGGGCAGCCCTCCTACAATGAGCAGTTCTTC. As protein: CASSEAGQPSYNEQFF.

This clone was counted ten times or more. The chain joins TRBV4-3 to TRBJ1-4; D might be TRBD1 (5 bases). Germline loops: CDR1 LGHNA, CDR2 YSLEER. Trimming took off 5 bases at V and 7 bases at J, with 14 bases between the two ends. There are 14 residues in the CDR3. CDR3 region: CASSSDRRGEKLFF. In DNA form, the CDR3 reads TGCGCCAGCAGCTCCGATAGGAGGGGTGAAAAACTGTTTTTT.

The rearrangement links TRBV7-2 to TRBJ2-7; tentative D call: TRBD2 (5 bases). Germline CDR1 SGHTA, CDR2 FQGNSA. Between the trimmed V and J ends, which lost 5 bases and 0 bases, there was a span of 11 bases. The CDR3 has 14 residues. CDR3 residues: CASSRGLSSYEQYF. CDR3 DNA sequence: TGTGCCAGCAGCCGAGGGCTGAGCTCCTACGAGCAGTACTTC.

This chain uses TRBV6-6 with TRBJ1-5; TRBD1 might be the D (6 bases). CDR3 size: 15 residues. Germline loops: CDR1 MNHNY, CDR2 SVGAGI (reference sequence). V dropped 2 bases and J dropped 5 bases, with 13 bases sitting between them. The CDR3 reads CASSYPGGADQPQHF. CDR3 coding DNA: TGTGCCAGCAGTTACCCCGGGGGGGCCGATCAGCCCCAGCATTTT.

A remark on this clone: One junction end does not reproduce the germline sequence, and a read error may be involved. V is TRBV7-7 and J is TRBJ2-7; a possible D gene is TRBD2 (6 bases). CDR1 and CDR2 from the germline V gene are SSHAT and FNYEAQ (reference sequence). CDR3 length: 17 amino acids. CDR3 amino acids: CASSEGDPGLRTYEQYF. The CDR3 DNA follows: TGTGCTAGCAGCGAAGGGGACCCGGGACTTCGAACCTACGAGCAGTACTTC. The full variable domain, in which reference TRBV7-7 and TRBJ2-7 provide the parts outside the CDR3, is GAGVSQSPRYKVTKRGQDVTLRCDPISSHATLYWYQQALGQGPEFLTYFNYEAQPDKSGLPSDRFSAERPEGSISTLTIQRTEQRDSAMYRCASSEGDPGLRTYEQYFGPGTRLTVT.

The V and J genes are TRBV6-5 and TRBJ1-2, with 8 positions matching TRBD1. CDR1 and CDR2 (germline): MNHEY, SVGAGI. Germline trimming cut 10 bases from V and 3 bases from J; bases unmatched to any gene: 10. CDR3 length: 14 amino acids. The CDR3 reads CATIRQGWDYGYTF. The CDR3 bases are TGTGCCACCATCAGACAGGGGTGGGACTATGGCTACACCTTC.

This clone was detected a few times. The chain has TRBV4-1 and TRBJ2-3; D possibly corresponds to TRBD1 (7 bases). The V gene lost 0 bases and the J gene lost 5 bases, with 15 bases spanning the gap. Per germline, CDR1 MGHRA and CDR2 YSYEKL. The CDR3 runs to 16 residues. CDR3 amino acids: CASSQDHGRGVDTQYF. CDR3 sequence (DNA): TGCGCCAGCAGCCAAGATCACGGCAGGGGGGTAGATACGCAGTATTTT.

The CDR3 loop reads CASSMRITDTQYF. CDR3 in DNA: TGTGCCAGCAGCATGAGAATAACCGATACGCAGTATTTT. This sequence joins TRBV2 and TRBJ2-3; D not resolved. V was trimmed by 6 bases and J by 6 bases, leaving 13 bases between them. There are 13 residues in the CDR3. The germline V gene has CDR1 SNHLY and CDR2 FYNNEI.

This chain links TRBV10-3 with TRBJ1-2; TRBD1 matches at 9 bases. CDR1 is ENHRY and CDR2 is SYGVKD in the germline V gene. The CDR3 is 15 residues long. V shed 4 bases and J 4 bases; nucleotides not matched to a gene: 7. As DNA, the CDR3 is TGTGCCATCAGTGCCGCGGACAGGGGCGGCTATGGCTACACCTTC. This encodes CAISAADRGGYGYTF.

This clone was seen a few times. CDR3 protein: CASRSDRGMNTEAFF. DNA of the CDR3: TGTGCCAGCAGGTCGGACAGGGGGATGAACACTGAAGCTTTCTTT. The V call is TRBV7-9, the J call TRBJ1-1; 10 bases align to TRBD1. Germline trimming cut 6 bases from V and 0 bases from J; bases unmatched to any gene: 4. The CDR3 covers 15 residues. Germline loops: CDR1 SEHNR, CDR2 FQNEAQ (reference sequence).

The chain carries TRBV28 and TRBJ1-2; D perhaps matches TRBD1 (6 bases). The V gene's germline CDR1 is MDHEN and CDR2 SYDVKM. The CDR3 extends over 13 amino acids. Trimming took off 4 bases at V and 4 bases at J, with 10 bases between the two ends. The CDR3 loop reads CASSSGVSYGYTF. The CDR3 DNA is TGTGCCAGCAGTTCAGGGGTTAGCTATGGCTACACCTTC.